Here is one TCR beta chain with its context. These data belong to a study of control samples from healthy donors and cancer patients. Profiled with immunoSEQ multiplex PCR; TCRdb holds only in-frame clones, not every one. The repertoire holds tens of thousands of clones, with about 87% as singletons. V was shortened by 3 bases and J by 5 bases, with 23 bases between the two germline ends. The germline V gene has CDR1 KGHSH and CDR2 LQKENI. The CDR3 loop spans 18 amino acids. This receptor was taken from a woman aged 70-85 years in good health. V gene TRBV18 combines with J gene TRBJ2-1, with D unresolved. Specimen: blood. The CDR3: CASSPSNLVLVSNNEQFF. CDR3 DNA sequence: TGTGCCAGCTCACCTAGCAACCTAGTCCTGGTCTCGAACAATGAGCAGTTCTTC.